This T cell receptor beta chain was observed in a study of breast tumors, draining lymph nodes, adjacent tissues. This clonotype was seen many times. This CDR3 has 13 residues. Germline CDR1 reads DFQATT; CDR2 reads SNEGSKA (reference sequence). V was shortened by 3 bases and J by 1 base, with 9 bases between the two germline ends. Breast cancer patients provided tissue from their axillary draining lymph nodes. TCRdb fed the multiplex PCR reads into MiXCR, producing one record per CDR3 protein. The data contain about 200,000 distinct CDR3 sequences, roughly 31% of them singletons. Sequenced material: axillary lymph node tissue. The rearrangement joins TRBV20-1 to TRBJ1-2; D unclear. This TCR derives from a female donor with breast cancer. Some clones in this sample may be carry-over from other donors' samples. The CDR3 spells CSASRRFNYGYTF. CDR3 bases: TGCAGTGCTAGTCGCAGGTTTAACTATGGCTACACCTTC.